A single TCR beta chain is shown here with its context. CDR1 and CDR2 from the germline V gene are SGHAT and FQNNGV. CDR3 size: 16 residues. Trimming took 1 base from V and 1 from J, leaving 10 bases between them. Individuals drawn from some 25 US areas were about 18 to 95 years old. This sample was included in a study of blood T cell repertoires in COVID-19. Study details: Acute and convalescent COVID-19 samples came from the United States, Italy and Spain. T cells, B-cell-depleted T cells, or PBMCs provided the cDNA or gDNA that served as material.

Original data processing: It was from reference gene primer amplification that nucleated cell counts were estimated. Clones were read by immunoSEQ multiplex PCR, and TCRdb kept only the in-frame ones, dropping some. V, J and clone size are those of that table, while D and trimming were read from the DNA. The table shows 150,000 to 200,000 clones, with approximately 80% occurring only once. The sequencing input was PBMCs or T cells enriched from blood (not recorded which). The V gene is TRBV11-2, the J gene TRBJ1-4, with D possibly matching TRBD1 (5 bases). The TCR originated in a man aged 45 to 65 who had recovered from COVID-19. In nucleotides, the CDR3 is TGTGCCAGCAGCTTAGTAGCGGGGGTAACTAATGAAAAACTGTTTTTT. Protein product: CASSLVAGVTNEKLFF.